The clone carrying this T cell receptor (beta chain) was detected a few times. Its antigen is currently unknown. The data are from a study of identical twins. The study's findings and limits: Less excess twin sharing appeared in beta out-of-frame sequences. For monozygotic twins, models underestimated out-of-frame TCR alpha sharing. Whereas memory repertoires showed no such difference, abundant cord blood beta clonotypes carried fewer insertions.

TCRdb fed the 5' RACE reads into MiXCR, producing one record per CDR3 protein. The sample shows around 480,000 distinct CDR3 sequences, approximately 15% of them seen only once. This same sample was also part of a study on yellow fever vaccine responses in identical twins.

This sequence originates from a woman aged 18 to 35 in good health. The specimen sequenced was CD4+ T cells sorted from blood.

CDR3 nucleotide sequence: TGTGCCAGCAGTTACTCTAGTCTAGCGGGGGATGAGCAGTTCTTC. Translated: CASSYSSLAGDEQFF. The chain links TRBV6-5 to TRBJ2-1; 10 positions agree with TRBD2. V gave up 0 bases and J gave up 8 bases; unmatched junction bases: 4. The germline gives CDR1 MNHEY, CDR2 SVGAGI. The CDR3 is 15 amino acids.